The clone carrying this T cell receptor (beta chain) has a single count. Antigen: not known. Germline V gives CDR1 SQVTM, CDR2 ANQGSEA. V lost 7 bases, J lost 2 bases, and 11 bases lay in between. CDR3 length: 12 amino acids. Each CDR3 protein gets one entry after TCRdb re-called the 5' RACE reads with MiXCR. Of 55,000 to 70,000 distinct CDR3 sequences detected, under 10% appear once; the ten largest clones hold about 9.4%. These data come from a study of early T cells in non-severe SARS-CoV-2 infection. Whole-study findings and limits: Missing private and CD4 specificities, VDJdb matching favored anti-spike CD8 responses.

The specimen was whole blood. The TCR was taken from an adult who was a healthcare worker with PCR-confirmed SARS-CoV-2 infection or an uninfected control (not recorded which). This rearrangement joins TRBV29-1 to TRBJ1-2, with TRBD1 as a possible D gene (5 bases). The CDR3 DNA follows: TGCAGCGCGGGGGGACGGAACTATGGCTACACCTTC. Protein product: CSAGGRNYGYTF.